A selection of T cell receptor beta chains follows, all from one sample in a study of blood T cell repertoires in COVID-19. Clones were sequenced by immunoSEQ multiplex PCR, and TCRdb holds only the in-frame ones, with some missing. This table has approximately 68,000 clones, about four fifths appearing once. Material for sequencing was peripheral blood. The receptors were sampled from a human donor in a cohort sampled during active COVID-19. Both conserved end residues are part of each CDR3. The D gene is left open where the match is weak. Part of the rows lack a size; the others show once, few, many or a class for expanded clones.

>-|-|TRBJ1-5|TRBV6-5
TGTGCCAGCAGTAAGAGGGAGGGGCAGCCCCAGCATTTT
CASSKREGQPQHF
>-|-|TRBJ2-2|TRBV21-1
TGTGCCAGCAGCAAAGCCGTGAAGAGCAACACCGGGGAGCTGTTTTTT
CASSKAVKSNTGELFF
>-|-|TRBJ2-7|TRBV5-4
TGTGCCAGCAGCTCCGGTGGGGGGTTTTACGAGCAGTACTTC
CASSSGGGFYEQYF
>TRBD1|-|TRBJ1-4|TRBV4-2
TGTGCCAGCAGCCAGAGCCCCGGGACAGGTCGTCCTAATGAAAAACTGTTTTTT
CASSQSPGTGRPNEKLFF
>-|-|TRBJ2-7|TRBV7-8
TGTGCCAGCAGCTTAGACAGATCTAACGAGCAGTACTTC
CASSLDRSNEQYF
>-|few|TRBJ1-2|TRBV23-1
TGCGCCTCTAAAATGGGAGTGAATCCCAACTATGGCTACACCTTC
CASKMGVNPNYGYTF
>-|-|TRBJ1-5|TRBV4-2
TGTGCCAGCAGCCAAGAAAGTTCGGGATACAATCAGCCCCAGCATTTT
CASSQESSGYNQPQHF
>-|-|TRBJ2-1|TRBV29-1
TGCAGCACACAGGCCTTCGGTTACAATGAGCAGTTCTTC
CSTQAFGYNEQFF
>TRBD1|-|TRBJ2-3|TRBV19
TGTGCCAGTAGCAGGGGGCCGGGAACAGATACGCAGTATTTT
CASSRGPGTDTQYF
>TRBD1|-|TRBJ1-2|TRBV7-2
TGTGCCAGCAGCTCTATAACTACAGGGGGGAAGGGCTACACCTTC
CASSSITTGGKGYTF
>-|-|TRBJ1-1|TRBV27
TGTGCCAGCTCCCCCCAGTGGAACACTGAAGCTTTCTTT
CASSPQWNTEAFF
>-|few|TRBJ2-7|TRBV5-4
TGTGCCAGCAGCTCCTTAAAGCTTATTAGTGAGCAGTACTTC
CASSSLKLISEQYF
>-|-|TRBJ1-5|TRBV27
TGTGCCAGCAGTCCGGAGAGCAATCAGCCCCAGCATTTT
CASSPESNQPQHF
>-|-|TRBJ2-7|TRBV19
TGTGCCAGTAGTATCATCGACAGGCAGGGGAAGATGGGTGAGCAGTACTTC
CASSIIDRQGKMGEQYF
>TRBD2|-|TRBJ2-3|TRBV29-1
TGCAGCGTTGTAAGCCCGTGGACTAGCGGGGGTAAGGGCACAGATACGCAGTATTTT
CSVVSPWTSGGKGTDTQYF
>TRBD1|-|TRBJ2-7|TRBV18
TGTGCCAGCTCAGAAGGACAGGGGCACTCCTACGAGCAGTACTTC
CASSEGQGHSYEQYF
>TRBD1|-|TRBJ2-7|TRBV5-1
TGCGCCAGCAGCTTTGGGGACAGGGATTATGGCGAGCAGTACTTC
CASSFGDRDYGEQYF
>TRBD1|-|TRBJ1-2|TRBV6-5
TGTGCCAGCAATCGGGACAGCTTAAACTATGGCTACACCTTC
CASNRDSLNYGYTF
>-|-|TRBJ2-7|TRBV6-5
TGTGCCACCAGGGGCAGGGTTGGTGAGGAGCAGTACTTC
CATRGRVGEEQYF
>TRBD1|-|TRBJ1-2|TRBV7-9
TGTGCCAGCAGCCCTCCTCACAGGGACAGCGGCTACACCTTC
CASSPPHRDSGYTF
>TRBD1|-|TRBJ1-2|TRBV6-2/TRBV6-3
TGTGCCAGCAGTTACTCGGATGACAGGGAAATCTATGGCTACACCTTC
CASSYSDDREIYGYTF
>-|-|TRBJ2-2|TRBV4-3
TGCGCCAGCAGCCAAGAATCGGGACAGAACACCGGGGAGCTGTTTTTT
CASSQESGQNTGELFF
>TRBD2|-|TRBJ2-2|TRBV4-2
TGTGCCAGCAGCCAAGTACTAGCGGGGGATACCGGGGAGCTGTTTTTT
CASSQVLAGDTGELFF
>TRBD1|-|TRBJ1-5|TRBV19
TGTGCCAGTAGTAGACAGGGGGTCCAGCCCCAGCATTTT
CASSRQGVQPQHF
>TRBD1|-|TRBJ2-7|TRBV2
TGTGCCAGCGACAGGACAGGGGGTTTCGGCGAGCAGTACTTC
CASDRTGGFGEQYF
>-|-|TRBJ1-2|TRBV19
TGTGCCAGTAGTAGGGCAGGGGAAGATGGCTACACCTTC
CASSRAGEDGYTF
>-|-|TRBJ2-7|TRBV11-2
TGTGCCAGCAGCCCATGGGTCGGGGGAAGCTCCTACGAGCAGTACTTC
CASSPWVGGSSYEQYF
>-|once|TRBJ1-5|TRBV19
TGTGCCAGTAGCCCCACAGGGCAGTTTCAGCCCCAGCATTTT
CASSPTGQFQPQHF
>-|-|TRBJ1-4|TRBV7-2
TGTGCCAGCACCCGTACAGGTCTATCAGAAAAACTGTTTTTT
CASTRTGLSEKLFF
>-|-|TRBJ2-7|TRBV6-5
TGTGCCAGCAGTTACAAGAGAGACCGCGGCTCCTACGAGCAGTACTTC
CASSYKRDRGSYEQYF
>-|-|TRBJ2-1|TRBV6-4
TGTGCCAGCAGTGAAGGTTTGGGGGGTACCTACAATGAGCAGTTCTTC
CASSEGLGGTYNEQFF
>-|-|TRBJ2-7|TRBV3-1/TRBV3-2
TGTGCCAGCAGCCAAGAGTGGCCAGGGCTAGGTTGGCAGTACTTC
CASSQEWPGLGWQYF
>TRBD2|-|TRBJ2-7|TRBV10-3
TGTGCCACAAGTTTACTAGCGGGGGCAGTCGAGCAGTACTTC
CATSLLAGAVEQYF
>-|-|TRBJ2-7|TRBV11-3
TGTGCCAGCAGCTTAGGTCAGATCTACGAGCAGTACTTC
CASSLGQIYEQYF
>TRBD2|few|TRBJ2-2|TRBV2
TGTGCCAGACAGACCGGGACTAGAACGGGCGGGGAGCTGTTTTTT
CARQTGTRTGGELFF
>-|-|TRBJ2-6|TRBV7-2
TGTGCCAGCAATCTATGGTCCTATGCAAACTCTGGGGCCAACGTCCTGACTTTC
CASNLWSYANSGANVLTF
>-|-|TRBJ1-2|TRBV7-6
TGTGCCAGCAGCCCGGACGGTCATCGGGGGAACTACTATGGCTACACCTTC
CASSPDGHRGNYYGYTF
>TRBD1|-|TRBJ2-6|TRBV29-1
TGCAGCGCCGTGCTAAGGGGGCGGGTCGGCTCTGGGGCCAACGTCCTGACTTTC
CSAVLRGRVGSGANVLTF
>-|-|TRBJ1-5|TRBV11-2
TGTGCCCCTAAACCGGGACTGAGGAATCAGCCCCAGCATTTT
CAPKPGLRNQPQHF